The present TCR beta chain was sequenced within a study of response to subunit inactivated influenza vaccine. Study conclusions and caveats: A suggestion made by the authors is that each seasonal influenza vaccination recruits few new T cells.

A note on this clonotype: What it recognizes is unknown.

Each CDR3 protein gets one entry after TCRdb re-called the RT-PCR reads with MiXCR. Of under 800,000 distinct CDR3 sequences in the sample, around 13% are singletons; the top ten hold less than 9%. J gave up 7 bases and V 8 bases, and 5 bases lay outside the gene matches. CDR1 is LGHDT, CDR2 YNNKEL, per germline (reference sequence). The CDR3 sequence is 13 residues long. The sequences come from PBMCs from blood, collected around 14 days before vaccination. J is TRBJ2-3 and V is TRBV3-1; 11 positions agree with TRBD2. The clonotype comes from a man between 45 and 60 years old who received an inactivated influenza vaccine. DNA for the CDR3: TGTGCCAGCCAACTAGCGGGGGTTAATACGCAGTATTTT. Its translation is CASQLAGVNTQYF.